The next 32 T cell receptor beta chains were all read from a single sample in a study of OX40 agonist ivuxolimab in advanced cancers. The assay was immunoSEQ multiplex PCR, and TCRdb's table has in-frame clones only and misses some. The table has 50,000 to 80,000 clones, about 88% seen once. The source material was CD4+ or CD8+ T cells sorted from blood, sampled in a trial of the OX40 agonist ivuxolimab. The source of these receptors is an adult with an advanced solid tumor such as melanoma, head and neck, liver or kidney cancer.

This rearrangement joins TRBV9 to TRBJ2-1, with D possibly matching TRBD1 (6 bases). CDR1 is SGDLS, CDR2 YYNGEE, per germline. The CDR3 has 15 amino acids. The ends were cut back, 3 bases at V and 7 bases at J, with 17 bases in the middle. CDR3 in amino acids: CASSALGGVGNEQFF. The CDR3 DNA reads as TGTGCCAGCAGCGCACTAGGGGGAGTAGGTAATGAGCAGTTCTTC.

This chain links TRBV11-2 with TRBJ2-2; no firm D call. This CDR3 has 13 amino acids. V lost 1 base and J lost 7, with 7 bases in between. Germline values: CDR1 SGHAT, CDR2 FQNNGV. CDR3 sequence: CASSLVGFGELFF. The CDR3 coding sequence is TGTGCCAGCAGCTTAGTGGGTTTCGGGGAGCTGTTTTTT.

This chain connects TRBV4-1 to TRBJ2-1; 8 nucleotides align to TRBD2. The CDR3 is made up of 18 amino acids. Germline V gene data show CDR1 as MGHRA and CDR2 as YSYEKL. Trimming removed 5 bases from V and 8 bases from J; junction bases left unmatched: 20. CDR3 sequence: CASSSRMHSRGALDEQFF. CDR3 nucleotide sequence: TGCGCCAGCAGCTCGAGAATGCACTCGCGGGGGGCCCTCGATGAGCAGTTCTTC.

V and J are TRBV4-1 and TRBJ2-3; TRBD2 might be the D (6 bases). Germline values: CDR1 MGHRA, CDR2 YSYEKL. With 1 base removed from V and 3 bases from J, the gap between germline ends came to 14 bases. The CDR3 has 16 residues. The CDR3: CASSQGRGGRTDTQYF. In nucleotides, the CDR3 is TGCGCCAGCAGCCAAGGGAGAGGAGGGAGGACAGATACGCAGTATTTT.

This clone was detected once. This chain joins TRBV27 and TRBJ2-5; a possible D gene is TRBD1 (5 bases). Near its end, the DNA agrees better with TRBJ2-7, so the J call may be wrong. This CDR3 has 13 residues. CDR1 and CDR2 from the germline V gene are MNHEY and SMNVEV (reference sequence). This CDR3 reads CASSLRYRYEQYF. The DNA for the CDR3 is TGTGCCAGCAGCCTAAGGTACAGGTACGAGCAGTACTTC.

This clone showed up just a few times. The chain combines TRBV30 with TRBJ2-2, with D possibly TRBD2 on 7 matching bases. The V and J ends lost 3 bases and 4 bases respectively, with 18 bases between them. The CDR3 has 16 residues. Per germline, CDR1 GTSNPN and CDR2 SVGIG (reference sequence). CDR3 amino acids: CAWSVGGGGRTGELFF. In nucleotides, the CDR3 is TGTGCCTGGAGCGTGGGTGGCGGGGGCCGCACCGGGGAGCTGTTTTTT.

The chain is built from TRBV28 and TRBJ1-5; D remains unclear. Germline V gene data show CDR1 as MDHEN and CDR2 as SYDVKM. Between the trimmed V and J ends, which lost 5 bases and 7 bases, there was a span of 21 bases. This CDR3 contains 16 residues. CDR3 region: CASSLPGRRGLQPQHF. The CDR3 coding sequence is TGTGCCAGCAGTCTGCCAGGCAGACGTGGGTTACAGCCCCAGCATTTT.

This rearrangement joins TRBV30 to TRBJ2-2, with 11 bases that match TRBD2. CDR1 is GTSNPN and CDR2 is SVGIG in the germline V gene (reference sequence). This CDR3 region has 16 residues. V dropped 3 bases and J dropped 1; count of bases not matched to a gene: 4. CDR3 nucleotide sequence: TGTGCCTGGAGGATACTAGCGGGAGAGAACACCGGGGAGCTGTTTTTT. Its protein is CAWRILAGENTGELFF.

In its sample, this clone is medium-sized. The rearrangement joins TRBV11-2 to TRBJ2-4; D call uncertain. Germline lookup yields CDR1 SGHAT and CDR2 FQNNGV. The V end was cut by 5 bases, the J end by 1 base, with 21 bases between. This CDR3 spans 18 amino acids. As DNA, the CDR3 is TGTGCCAGCAGCCCGAGGACGGAAACCCGCGATGCCAAAAACATTCAGTACTTC. This codes for CASSPRTETRDAKNIQYF. Using reference TRBV11-2 and TRBJ2-4 for the parts outside the CDR3, the full variable domain is EAGVAQSPRYKIIEKRQSVAFWCNPISGHATLYWYQQILGQGPKLLIQFQNNGVVDDSQLPKDRFSAERLKGVDSTLKIQPAKLEDSAVYLCASSPRTETRDAKNIQYFGAGTRLSVL.

The V call is TRBV5-4, the J call TRBJ2-7; 9 bases agree with TRBD1. V trimming: 0 bases; J trimming: 3 bases; junction bases outside the gene matches: 4. The germline CDR1 and CDR2 sequences are SGHNT and YYREEE (reference sequence). The CDR3 sequence is 15 residues long. The CDR3 sequence is CASSLGDRADYEQYF. CDR3 coding DNA: TGTGCCAGCAGCTTGGGGGACAGGGCTGACTACGAGCAGTACTTC.

The V gene is TRBV9, the J gene TRBJ1-1; tentatively, D is TRBD1 (5 bases). V dropped 4 bases and J dropped 5 bases, with 12 bases sitting between them. CDR1 SGDLS and CDR2 YYNGEE come from the germline V gene. CDR3 length equals 13 residues. The CDR3 sequence: CASSPTGGTEAFF. The DNA of the CDR3 is TGTGCCAGCAGCCCAACGGGGGGAACTGAAGCTTTCTTT.

The CDR3 sequence is CASSLVGGSGQFF. DNA of the CDR3: TGTGCCAGCAGCTTAGTTGGGGGGAGTGGGCAGTTCTTC. The rearrangement links TRBV11-2 to TRBJ2-1; possible D gene TRBD2, 6 bases. The CDR3 spans 13 residues. Germline CDR1 is SGHAT and CDR2 is FQNNGV. Trimming removed 1 base at V and 12 bases at J, with 13 bases between.

This rearrangement joins TRBV7-9 to TRBJ2-5; 9 nucleotides match TRBD1. V trimming: 4 bases; J trimming: 2 bases; junction bases outside the gene matches: 8. CDR1 SEHNR and CDR2 FQNEAQ come from the germline V gene (reference sequence). This CDR3 contains 16 residues. DNA for the CDR3: TGTGCCAGCAGCTCCGGGACAGGGAAAAATCAAGAGACCCAGTACTTC. Protein sequence: CASSSGTGKNQETQYF. Variable domain in full (rest from reference TRBV7-9 and TRBJ2-5): DTGVSQNPRHKITKRGQNVTFRCDPISEHNRLYWYRQTLGQGPEFLTYFQNEAQLEKSRLLSDRFSAERPKGSFSTLEIQRTEQGDSAMYLCASSSGTGKNQETQYFGPGTRLLVL.

V and J are TRBV18 and TRBJ2-2; a possible D gene is TRBD2 (6 bases). This CDR3 spans 15 amino acids. Trimming left V 6 bases short and J 5 bases short, with 16 bases between. Germline CDR1 is KGHSH and CDR2 is LQKENI. As DNA, the CDR3 is TGTGCCAGCTCCCAAGAGGCTAGCGCTACCGGGGAGCTGTTTTTT. This codes for CASSQEASATGELFF.

The chain links TRBV6-5 to TRBJ2-3; 8 bases map to TRBD1. The CDR3 length is 13 residues. The germline gives CDR1 MNHEY, CDR2 SVGAGI. J lost 3 bases, V lost 6 bases, and 2 bases had no gene match. DNA for the CDR3: TGTGCCAGCAGGAGGGACAGGACAGATACGCAGTATTTT. It codes for CASRRDRTDTQYF.

The chain combines TRBV21-1 with TRBJ2-1; the table's TRBD2 call for D was not verified on the DNA. TRBV21-1 represents a pseudogene. This CDR3 spans 13 amino acids. The CDR3 sequence is CASSKQAGDEQFF. The CDR3 region has the DNA TGTGCCAGCAGCAAACAGGCGGGAGATGAGCAGTTCTTC.

The chain recombines TRBV5-6 with TRBJ1-3, with a tentative D call TRBD1 (5 bases). Germline assignment: CDR1 SGHDT and CDR2 YYEEEE. V lost 1 base and J lost 0, with 14 bases in between. The CDR3 length is 17 residues. The CDR3 coding sequence is TGTGCCAGCAGCTTGATTGTGGGACTGAACTCTGGAAACACCATATATTTT. Translation: CASSLIVGLNSGNTIYF.

This chain links TRBV7-3 with TRBJ2-3; TRBD2 matches 8 bases. The germline gives CDR1 SGHTA, CDR2 FQGTGA. CDR3 length equals 16 residues. The V and J ends lost 2 bases and 0 bases, in that order; junction bases with no gene match: 4. The CDR3 reads CASSLGSGASTDTQYF. For the CDR3, the DNA is TGTGCCAGCAGCTTAGGTAGCGGGGCTAGCACAGATACGCAGTATTTT.

Only a few counts were recorded for this clone. Here the CDR3 reads CASSQEVTSGFEQFF. The CDR3 DNA is TGTGCCAGCAGCCAAGAGGTGACTAGCGGCTTTGAGCAGTTCTTC. J is TRBJ2-1 and V is TRBV4-2; 9 positions match TRBD2. Germline CDR1 LGHNA, CDR2 YNFKEQ. V was clipped by 0 bases and J by 9 bases; unmatched bases: 6. The CDR3 has 15 residues.

This chain links TRBV19 with TRBJ1-1; 9 nucleotides align to TRBD1. This CDR3 region has 16 residues. The V segment lost 0 bases and the J segment 7 bases; nucleotides outside the gene matches: 9. Germline-derived CDR1 and CDR2 are LNHDA and SQIVND (reference sequence). The CDR3 spells CASSIEYLGQGFEAFF. CDR3 DNA sequence: TGTGCCAGTAGTATAGAGTATCTGGGACAGGGATTTGAAGCTTTCTTT.

The chain uses TRBV29-1 and TRBJ2-7; the D is unclear. This CDR3 is 15 amino acids long. V was cut by 1 base and J by 2 bases, with 15 bases left in between. Germline V gene lookup returns CDR1 SQVTM and CDR2 ANQGSEA. CDR3 sequence: CSVEGGRSNPYEQYF. CDR3 coding DNA: TGCAGCGTTGAAGGCGGACGCTCAAACCCCTACGAGCAGTACTTC.

V gene TRBV6-5 combines with J gene TRBJ1-1; 7 nucleotides align to TRBD1. Germline V CDR1 and CDR2: MNHEY, SVGAGI. The V segment lost 7 bases and the J segment 4 bases; nucleotides outside the gene matches: 6. The CDR3 has 13 amino acids. The CDR3 sequence is CASISGGLTEAFF. The CDR3 bases are TGTGCCAGCATCTCAGGGGGTCTCACTGAAGCTTTCTTT.

V is TRBV2 and J is TRBJ2-5, with D possibly being TRBD1 (6 bases). Trimming took off 4 bases at V and 5 bases at J, with 11 bases between the two ends. The V gene's germline CDR1 is SNHLY and CDR2 FYNNEI. The CDR3 totals 13 residues. CDR3 bases: TGTGCCAGCAGTGTGTGGGGGCCGGAGACCCAGTACTTC. Translated, it gives CASSVWGPETQYF.

The chain links TRBV7-8 to TRBJ1-4; a possible D gene is TRBD1 (5 bases). Germline CDR1 is SGHVS and CDR2 is FQNEAQ. Trimming stripped 6 bases from V and 5 bases from J, with 16 bases between. The length of the CDR3 is 15 residues. CDR3 nucleotide sequence: TGTGCCAGCAGTCACCTGGTGGGGGGGAATGAAAAACTGTTTTTT. Amino acids: CASSHLVGGNEKLFF.

This rearrangement joins TRBV5-1 to TRBJ2-1, with 7 bases aligning to TRBD1. The CDR3 extends over 18 amino acids. CDR1 SGHRS and CDR2 YFSETQ come from the germline V gene. J was trimmed by 4 bases and V by 3 bases; bases with no gene match: 16. The CDR3 sequence is CASSSIGTESILYNEQFF. CDR3 nucleotide sequence: TGCGCCAGCAGCTCGATAGGGACAGAGTCCATCCTGTACAATGAGCAGTTCTTC.

This chain connects TRBV7-2 to TRBJ2-3; D might be TRBD1 (6 bases). CDR1 is SGHTA and CDR2 is FQGNSA in the germline V gene. There are 15 residues in the CDR3. Trimming pared 0 bases from V and 9 bases from J, leaving 16 bases between. CDR3 protein: CASSLARTAKGTQYF. The CDR3, as DNA: TGTGCCAGCAGCTTAGCGAGGACAGCCAAAGGAACGCAGTATTTT.

The chain joins TRBV18 to TRBJ1-1; D might be TRBD1 (6 bases). The CDR3 runs to 15 residues. The germline V gene has CDR1 KGHSH and CDR2 LQKENI. V was clipped by 3 bases and J by 2 bases, with 13 bases between them. Here the CDR3 reads CASSPLRGPNTEAFF. The CDR3 DNA sequence: TGTGCCAGCTCACCCCTCAGGGGCCCCAACACTGAAGCTTTCTTT.

The chain carries TRBV5-1 and TRBJ1-1; TRBD1 might be the D (6 bases). Germline V lookup: CDR1 SGHRS, CDR2 YFSETQ. Trimming took off 5 bases at V and 5 bases at J, with 22 bases between the two ends. The CDR3 has 16 amino acids. CDR3 in amino acids: CASSYPRDKVGTEAFF. Written as DNA, the CDR3 is TGCGCCAGCAGTTATCCTCGGGACAAAGTTGGGACTGAAGCTTTCTTT. The variable domain in full, with the rest retrieved from reference TRBV5-1 and TRBJ1-1, is KAGVTQTPRYLIKTRGQQVTLSCSPISGHRSVSWYQQTPGQGLQFLFEYFSETQRNKGNFPGRFSGRQFSNSRSEMNVSTLELGDSALYLCASSYPRDKVGTEAFFGQGTRLTVV.

The chain combines TRBV19 with TRBJ1-5; possible D gene TRBD1, 6 bases. The germline gives CDR1 LNHDA, CDR2 SQIVND (reference sequence). V was clipped by 6 bases and J by 1 base, with 16 bases between them. The CDR3 spans 16 residues. The CDR3 coding sequence is TGTGCCAGTAGGAGCGCCGGGGGCATAAGCAATCAGCCCCAGCATTTT. Protein: CASRSAGGISNQPQHF.

The rearrangement joins TRBV2 to TRBJ1-6; 8 nucleotides line up with TRBD1. CDR1 is SNHLY and CDR2 is FYNNEI in the germline V gene. Unmatched junction bases numbered 5, after V lost 6 bases and J lost 7 bases. The CDR3 extends over 14 amino acids. The CDR3 protein is CASSQGQGNSPLHF. CDR3 nucleotide sequence: TGTGCCAGCAGCCAAGGACAGGGAAATTCACCCCTCCACTTT.

The rearrangement joins TRBV7-9 to TRBJ1-1; perhaps TRBD1 as D (5 bases). Germline values: CDR1 SEHNR, CDR2 FQNEAQ (reference sequence). Trimming cost V 5 bases and J 7 bases, with 14 bases left between them. The CDR3 loop spans 13 amino acids. The CDR3 DNA follows: TGTGCCAGCAGCCGTGTCATTGGGGGTGAAGCTTTCTTT. Translating gives CASSRVIGGEAFF.

This chain uses TRBV27 with TRBJ2-7, with 8 bases identical to TRBD2. Losses at the gene ends were 4 bases for V and 3 bases for J; bases not matched to a gene: 14. Germline V gene data show CDR1 as MNHEY and CDR2 as SMNVEV (reference sequence). The CDR3 runs 17 residues. The CDR3 loop reads CASSYNPPGGAVYEQYF. CDR3 DNA: TGTGCCAGCAGTTATAATCCCCCGGGGGGGGCTGTCTACGAGCAGTACTTC.